This entry is about one TCR beta chain. TCRdb keeps only in-frame clones here, not all; method: immunoSEQ multiplex PCR. Of 13,000 or so clones listed, 70% to 90% are singletons. These data are taken from a study of technical replicates of blood from a handful of donors. The CDR3 extends over 17 amino acids. Germline CDR1 is GTSNPN and CDR2 is SVGIG (reference sequence). V shed 3 bases and J 0 bases; nucleotides not matched to a gene: 2. This rearrangement joins TRBV30 to TRBJ2-2, with 15 bases identical to TRBD2. Sequenced material: PBMCs. This TCR came from a human donor in good health. The CDR3 loop reads CAWRGTSGRSNTGELFF. CDR3 bases: TGTGCCTGGAGGGGGACTAGCGGGAGGTCGAACACCGGGGAGCTGTTTTTT.